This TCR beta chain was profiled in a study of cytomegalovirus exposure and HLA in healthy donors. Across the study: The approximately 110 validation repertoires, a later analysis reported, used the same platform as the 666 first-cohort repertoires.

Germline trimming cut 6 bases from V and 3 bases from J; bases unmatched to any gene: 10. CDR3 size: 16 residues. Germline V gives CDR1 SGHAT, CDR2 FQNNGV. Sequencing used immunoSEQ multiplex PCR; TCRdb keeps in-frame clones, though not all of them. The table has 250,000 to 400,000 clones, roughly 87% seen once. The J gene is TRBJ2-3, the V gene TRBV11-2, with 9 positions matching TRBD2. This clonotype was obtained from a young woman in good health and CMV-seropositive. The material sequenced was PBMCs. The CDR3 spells CASRMLAGRRTDTQYF. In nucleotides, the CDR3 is TGTGCCAGCAGGATGCTAGCGGGAAGGCGTACAGATACGCAGTATTTT. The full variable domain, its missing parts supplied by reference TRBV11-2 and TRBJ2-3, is EAGVAQSPRYKIIEKRQSVAFWCNPISGHATLYWYQQILGQGPKLLIQFQNNGVVDDSQLPKDRFSAERLKGVDSTLKIQPAKLEDSAVYLCASRMLAGRRTDTQYFGPGTRLTVL.